One and the same sample provided the 16 T cell receptor beta chains below, sequenced in a study of blood T cell repertoires in COVID-19. Some clones are missing from TCRdb's copy, which holds only in-frame ones; the method was immunoSEQ multiplex PCR. The sample has approximately 320,000 clones, roughly 91% seen once; the top ten hold 11%. Specimen: peripheral blood. Every receptor here comes from a young woman with COVID-19, enrolled during active disease.

J is TRBJ2-5 and V is TRBV4-1; perhaps TRBD2 as D (6 bases). The V end was cut by 0 bases, the J end by 1 base, with 12 bases between. CDR3 size: 16 residues. Germline assignment: CDR1 MGHRA and CDR2 YSYEKL. CDR3 sequence reads: CASSQEPGTSQETQYF. In DNA form, the CDR3 reads TGCGCCAGCAGCCAAGAACCAGGGACTTCCCAAGAGACCCAGTACTTC.

The V call is TRBV5-1, the J call TRBJ2-3; possibly TRBD1 for D (6 bases). Per germline, CDR1 SGHRS and CDR2 YFSETQ. With 4 bases removed from V and 7 bases from J, the gap between germline ends came to 10 bases. The CDR3 is 12 amino acids. In DNA, the CDR3 is TGCGCCAGCAGCCCTGGACAGTATACGCAGTATTTT. Its protein is CASSPGQYTQYF.

The table lists this clone with a few counts. J is TRBJ1-1 and V is TRBV6-5; D is possibly TRBD1 (6 bases). The CDR3 is 12 residues long. The germline V gene encodes CDR1 MNHEY and CDR2 SVGAGI. Trimming shortened V by 7 bases and J by 7 bases, and 13 bases separated the two germline ends. The CDR3 sequence: CASNYRVGEAFF. CDR3 sequence (DNA): TGTGCCAGCAACTACAGGGTTGGTGAAGCTTTCTTT.

A single count supports this clone. The chain uses TRBV7-9 and TRBJ2-2; D is perhaps TRBD2 (5 bases). Germline values: CDR1 SEHNR, CDR2 FQNEAQ (reference sequence). Trimming removed 2 bases at V and 1 base at J, with 11 bases between. The CDR3 has 16 amino acids. The CDR3 nucleotides read TGTGCCAGCAGCTTAAGCGGTCGTCGGAACACCGGGGAGCTGTTTTTT. The encoded protein is CASSLSGRRNTGELFF.

The chain has TRBV19 and TRBJ2-3; 8 positions agree with TRBD1. V shed 10 bases and J 2 bases; nucleotides not matched to a gene: 8. CDR3 length equals 14 residues. CDR1 LNHDA and CDR2 SQIVND come from the germline V gene (reference sequence). CDR3 sequence reads: CATSDRATTDTQYF. The DNA for the CDR3 is TGTGCCACTTCGGACAGGGCGACCACAGATACGCAGTATTTT. Based on the CDR3 plus reference TRBV19 and TRBJ2-3, the full variable domain is DGGITQSPKYLFRKEGQNVTLSCEQNLNHDAMYWYRQDPGQGLRLIYYSQIVNDFQKGDIAEGYSVSREKKESFPLTVTSAQKNPTAFYLCATSDRATTDTQYFGPGTRLTVL.

The J gene is TRBJ1-4, the V gene TRBV3-1 (or the pseudogene TRBV3-2); TRBD1 agrees at 7 bases. Germline CDR1 and CDR2: LGHDT and YNNKEL (reference sequence). V trimming: 0 bases; J trimming: 6 bases; junction bases outside the gene matches: 4. This CDR3 contains 15 residues. The CDR3 reads CASSQEGTAYEKLFF. In DNA form, the CDR3 reads TGTGCCAGCAGCCAAGAAGGGACAGCATATGAAAAACTGTTTTTT.

This chain joins TRBV3-1 (or the pseudogene TRBV3-2) and TRBJ2-6; D is uncertain. Germline CDR1 and CDR2: LGHDT and YNNKEL (reference sequence). This CDR3 has 14 residues. V lost 2 bases and J 2 bases, leaving 4 bases between the germline ends. The CDR3 DNA follows: TGTGCCAGCAGCCAAAGCCCTGGGGCCAACGTCCTGACTTTC. This translates into CASSQSPGANVLTF.

The chain employs TRBV5-1 and TRBJ2-2, with a weak D call TRBD1 (6 bases). The CDR3 extends over 15 amino acids. Trimming pared 4 bases from V and 4 bases from J, leaving 14 bases between. Germline V gene lookup returns CDR1 SGHRS and CDR2 YFSETQ. The chain's CDR3 is CASSLRTESTGELFF. Here the CDR3 DNA reads TGCGCCAGCAGCCTCCGGACAGAGAGCACCGGGGAGCTGTTTTTT.

V and J are TRBV4-2 and TRBJ1-2; the match to TRBD1 covers 9 bases. The V gene's germline CDR1 is LGHNA and CDR2 YNFKEQ. With V trimmed by 0 bases and J by 2 bases, 4 bases remained unmatched. This CDR3 has 16 amino acids. In DNA form, the CDR3 reads TGTGCCAGCAGCCAAGATAGGGGGACAGGGAACTATGGCTACACCTTC. Translation gives CASSQDRGTGNYGYTF.

This sequence joins TRBV29-1 and TRBJ2-7; 8 positions match TRBD1. CDR1 is SQVTM, CDR2 ANQGSEA, per germline. CDR3 size: 14 residues. V lost 6 bases, J lost 2 bases, and 9 bases stayed unmatched. The CDR3 loop reads CSVLGQGATYEQYF. CDR3 nucleotides: TGCAGCGTCCTGGGGCAGGGGGCTACCTACGAGCAGTACTTC.

The chain uses TRBV9 and TRBJ1-1; no reliable D call. The CDR3 is made up of 12 amino acids. V lost 0 bases to trimming and J lost 4 bases, with 4 bases between them. The germline gives CDR1 SGDLS, CDR2 YYNGEE. CDR3 sequence reads: CASSVASTEAFF. In DNA, the CDR3 is TGTGCCAGCAGCGTAGCTAGCACTGAAGCTTTCTTT.

In regard to this clone: This sample also contains other DNA sequences that code for the same CDR3. This chain links TRBV10-3 with TRBJ1-1; 8 positions match TRBD1. The CDR3 is 24 residues long. Trimming at V came to 6 bases and at J to 6 bases, leaving 39 bases not matched to a gene. Germline loops: CDR1 ENHRY, CDR2 SYGVKD. In DNA form, the CDR3 reads TGTGCCATCAGGCAAAGACGAGTCATCACAGGGGGTCTCGCCGATGTGGAAGGTATAGCTGAAGCTTTCTTT. This encodes CAIRQRRVITGGLADVEGIAEAFF.

The genes are TRBV5-1 and TRBJ1-4; possible D gene TRBD1, 5 bases. The V and J ends lost 0 bases and 6 bases respectively, with 12 bases between them. This CDR3 is built from 15 residues. Germline lookup yields CDR1 SGHRS and CDR2 YFSETQ. The CDR3 protein is CASSLGPGDDEKLFF. CDR3 coding DNA: TGCGCCAGCAGCTTGGGGCCGGGGGATGATGAAAAACTGTTTTTT.

The rearrangement links TRBV6-6 to TRBJ1-1; 8 bases match TRBD1. Trimming cost V 8 bases and J 5 bases; bases outside gene matches: 4. The CDR3 runs to 12 residues. Per the germline V gene, CDR1 is MNHNY and CDR2 is SVGAGI (reference sequence). The CDR3, as DNA: TGTGCCAGCGGACAGGGAGGTACTGAAGCTTTCTTT. It yields the protein CASGQGGTEAFF.

A note on this clone: The same CDR3 can be traced to other DNA sequences in this sample. The chain uses TRBV19 and TRBJ2-7; TRBD1 matches at 9 bases. V lost 6 bases, J lost 1 base, and 4 bases stayed unmatched. This CDR3 has 14 amino acids. Germline loops: CDR1 LNHDA, CDR2 SQIVND (reference sequence). CDR3 nucleotide sequence: TGTGCCAGTAGCTCCGGGACAGGGTCCTACGAGCAGTACTTC. As protein: CASSSGTGSYEQYF.

The chain recombines TRBV20-1 with TRBJ1-2; D possibly corresponds to TRBD1 (6 bases). Germline loops: CDR1 DFQATT, CDR2 SNEGSKA (reference sequence). Trimming took 6 bases from V and 5 from J, leaving 10 bases between them. The CDR3 runs to 11 residues. The CDR3 DNA sequence: TGCAGTGCCCCTACAGGGTATGGCTACACCTTC. It is translated as CSAPTGYGYTF.